The clone carrying this T cell receptor (beta chain) was seen only once. The antigen is unknown. V dropped 1 base and J dropped 8; count of bases not matched to a gene: 5. Germline V gene sequence: CDR1 SEHNR, CDR2 FQNEAQ (reference sequence). The CDR3 is 14 amino acids. These data originate in a study of cytomegalovirus exposure and HLA in healthy donors. Looking at the study overall: A prior analysis found about 120 million unique TCR beta sequences from around 200 million T cells. Study observations and caveats: Cytomegalovirus association was assigned to about 180 TCR beta chains. Previously analyzed data showed that most TCR beta V segments were productive at a frequency of about 87% or about 30%. When analyzed later, a missense DCLRE1C variant was found to be linked to TCR beta V- and J-gene trimming.

PCR primers comprised 60 Vbeta and 13 Jbeta primers. Produced via immunoSEQ multiplex PCR; TCRdb's table is partial and in-frame only. The table records around 90,000 clones, around four fifths of them present only once. The sequenced material came from PBMCs. The rearrangement links TRBV7-9 to TRBJ2-1; TRBD2 aligns across 7 bases. The origin of this receptor is a man in his thirties or forties in good health and CMV-seronegative. The CDR3 is CASSLGGGSHEQFF. CDR3 in DNA: TGTGCCAGCAGCTTAGGGGGGGGTAGCCATGAGCAGTTCTTC.